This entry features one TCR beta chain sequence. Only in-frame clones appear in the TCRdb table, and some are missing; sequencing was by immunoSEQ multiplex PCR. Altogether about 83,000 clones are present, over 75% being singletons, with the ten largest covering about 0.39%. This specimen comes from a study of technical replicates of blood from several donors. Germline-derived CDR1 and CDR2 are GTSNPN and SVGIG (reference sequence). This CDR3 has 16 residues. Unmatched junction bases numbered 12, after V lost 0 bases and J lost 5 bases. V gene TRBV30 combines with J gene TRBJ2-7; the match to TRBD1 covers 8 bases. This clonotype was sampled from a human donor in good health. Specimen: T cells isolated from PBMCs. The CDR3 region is CAWSVRFRDRPHEQYF. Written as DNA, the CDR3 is TGTGCCTGGAGTGTCCGGTTTCGGGACAGGCCCCACGAGCAGTACTTC.